One and the same sample provided the 21 T cell receptor beta chains below, sequenced in a study of blood T cell repertoires in COVID-19. The protocol was immunoSEQ multiplex PCR, while the TCRdb copy is restricted to in-frame clones and leaves out a portion. The sample carries around 120,000 clones, about 85% recorded once. The sequencing sample was made of peripheral blood. These receptors all come from a human donor in a cohort sampled during active COVID-19.

CDR3 protein: CASSQPTGGRTYEQYF. The CDR3, as DNA: TGCGCCAGCAGTCAGCCCACAGGGGGCCGGACCTACGAGCAGTACTTC. The chain uses TRBV4-1 and TRBJ2-7, with 9 bases aligning to TRBD1. Germline CDR1 and CDR2: MGHRA and YSYEKL. CDR3 size: 16 residues. Trimming removed 6 bases from V and 2 bases from J; junction bases left unmatched: 11.

This sequence joins TRBV4-1 and TRBJ2-2; 14 nucleotides agree with TRBD2. The CDR3 is made up of 18 amino acids. V lost 3 bases and J lost 1; bases outside the gene matches: 4. Looked up from germline, CDR1 is MGHRA and CDR2 is YSYEKL. The CDR3 protein is CASSHGTSGSWNTGELFF. DNA of the CDR3: TGCGCCAGCAGCCACGGGACTAGCGGGAGTTGGAACACCGGGGAGCTGTTTTTT.

The chain joins TRBV5-1 to TRBJ2-1, with TRBD2 identical over 7 bases. Trimming removed 3 bases from V and 2 bases from J; junction bases left unmatched: 5. From germline, CDR1 is SGHRS and CDR2 YFSETQ. The CDR3 covers 15 residues. This CDR3 reads CASSWGSGTYNEQFF. CDR3 DNA sequence: TGCGCCAGCAGCTGGGGGAGCGGGACCTACAATGAGCAGTTCTTC.

J is TRBJ2-2 and V is TRBV6-1; D is unresolved. The V gene's germline CDR1 is MNHNS and CDR2 SASEGT. Trimming removed 3 bases at V and 5 bases at J, with 4 bases between. The CDR3 loop spans 12 amino acids. In nucleotides, the CDR3 is TGTGCCAGCAGTGAGTTAACCGGGGAGCTGTTTTTT. It is translated as CASSELTGELFF.

This clone was counted once. The CDR3 sequence: CASSQEGQRGGGTDTQYF. CDR3 nucleotides: TGTGCCAGCAGCCAAGAGGGACAGCGGGGGGGCGGGACAGATACGCAGTATTTT. The chain combines TRBV4-2 with TRBJ2-3, with 10 bases identical to TRBD2. V trimming: 0 bases; J trimming: 3 bases; junction bases outside the gene matches: 9. Germline V gene lookup returns CDR1 LGHNA and CDR2 YNFKEQ. The CDR3 is 18 amino acids.

This sequence joins TRBV5-1 and TRBJ2-1; 8 bases are a match to TRBD1. The CDR3 length is 15 residues. J was trimmed by 7 bases and V by 4 bases; bases with no gene match: 10. Per the germline V gene, CDR1 is SGHRS and CDR2 is YFSETQ. The CDR3 nucleotides read TGCGCCAGCAGCAGGAAGGACAGGGACGAAAATGAGCAGTTCTTC. Translation gives CASSRKDRDENEQFF. Drawing the rest from reference TRBV5-1 and TRBJ2-1, the complete variable domain is KAGVTQTPRYLIKTRGQQVTLSCSPISGHRSVSWYQQTPGQGLQFLFEYFSETQRNKGNFPGRFSGRQFSNSRSEMNVSTLELGDSALYLCASSRKDRDENEQFFGPGTRLTVL.

The rearrangement joins TRBV7-3 to TRBJ2-6, with 8 bases aligning to TRBD1. V shed 5 bases and J 4 bases; nucleotides not matched to a gene: 10. Germline CDR1 and CDR2: SGHTA and FQGTGA. The CDR3 sequence is 17 residues long. CDR3 loop: CASSPPGQGSGANVLTF. CDR3 in DNA: TGTGCCAGCAGCCCCCCCGGACAGGGATCGGGGGCCAACGTCCTGACTTTC.

The chain employs TRBV7-2 and TRBJ2-1; 8 bases are shared with TRBD2. Germline V gene sequence: CDR1 SGHTA, CDR2 FQGNSA. The CDR3 runs to 15 residues. The V segment lost 5 bases and the J segment 3 bases; nucleotides outside the gene matches: 6. CDR3 region: CASSQTRGGYNEQFF. DNA of the CDR3: TGTGCCAGCAGCCAAACCCGGGGGGGCTACAATGAGCAGTTCTTC.

V and J are TRBV5-6 and TRBJ1-6; D unclear. V lost 3 bases and J 10 bases, leaving 20 bases between the germline ends. This CDR3 spans 16 amino acids. Germline V lookup: CDR1 SGHDT, CDR2 YYEEEE. This chain's CDR3 is CASSSLITSPQSPLHF. CDR3 coding DNA: TGTGCCAGCAGCTCCCTGATCACGTCCCCACAATCACCCCTCCACTTT. Full variable domain (remainder filled in from reference TRBV5-6 and TRBJ1-6): DAGVTQSPTHLIKTRGQQVTLRCSPKSGHDTVSWYQQALGQGPQFIFQYYEEEERQRGNFPDRFSGHQFPNYSSELNVNALLLGDSALYLCASSSLITSPQSPLHFGNGTRLTVT.

The chain has TRBV27 and TRBJ1-2; weak D call: TRBD1 (6 bases). The germline V gene encodes CDR1 MNHEY and CDR2 SMNVEV (reference sequence). The CDR3 length is 13 residues. The V gene lost 4 bases and the J gene lost 3 bases, with 9 bases spanning the gap. The CDR3 here is CASSSQGHYGYTF. The CDR3 DNA is TGTGCCAGCAGTTCCCAGGGGCACTATGGCTACACCTTC.

This clone was found once. This sequence joins TRBV9 and TRBJ2-2; 9 positions match TRBD2. Unmatched junction bases numbered 10, after V lost 4 bases and J lost 3 bases. The CDR3 has 17 amino acids. CDR1 and CDR2 from the germline V gene are SGDLS and YYNGEE. Here the CDR3 DNA reads TGTGCCAGCAGCCCCCGGGGGGCTAGCGGGGACACCGGGGAGCTGTTTTTT. Amino acids: CASSPRGASGDTGELFF.

CDR3: CANETGGIEVNTEAFF. In DNA form, the CDR3 reads TGTGCCAATGAAACAGGGGGCATAGAAGTGAACACTGAAGCTTTCTTT. This chain uses TRBV19 with TRBJ1-1; 9 nucleotides agree with TRBD1. The CDR3 runs 16 residues. Germline V gives CDR1 LNHDA, CDR2 SQIVND (reference sequence). The J segment lost 0 bases and the V segment lost 10 bases, leaving 12 bases of the junction unmatched.

This clone was counted only a few times. The CDR3 coding sequence is TGTGCCAGCAGAGGGGCAATACAGAGCTCCTACGAGCAGTACTTC. Encoded protein: CASRGAIQSSYEQYF. The chain is built from TRBV6-1 and TRBJ2-7, with D possibly being TRBD1 (5 bases). Trimming pared 6 bases from V and 0 bases from J, leaving 15 bases between. This CDR3 spans 15 amino acids. CDR1 is MNHNS, CDR2 SASEGT, per germline.

The chain recombines TRBV10-3 with TRBJ2-1; TRBD1 matches at 10 bases. The CDR3 has 14 residues. V was clipped by 6 bases and J by 10 bases; unmatched bases: 9. Per germline, CDR1 ENHRY and CDR2 SYGVKD. Written as DNA, the CDR3 is TGTGCCATCAGGCCGGGACAGGGGATTATGGAGCAGTTCTTC. Its protein product is CAIRPGQGIMEQFF.

The genes are TRBV7-7 and TRBJ2-5; a possible D gene is TRBD1 (7 bases). The CDR3 spans 14 residues. V lost 6 bases, J lost 4 bases, and 15 bases lay in between. Germline V gene lookup returns CDR1 SSHAT and CDR2 FNYEAQ (reference sequence). The CDR3 DNA sequence: TGTGCCAGCAGTCCCGCAGGGGGGTCAGAGACCCAGTACTTC. This codes for CASSPAGGSETQYF.

The rearrangement uses TRBV25-1 and TRBJ2-7; unclear D gene. In germline, CDR1 is MGHDK, CDR2 SYGVNS. With 1 base removed from V and 3 bases from J, the gap between germline ends came to 7 bases. CDR3 length: 13 amino acids. For the CDR3, the DNA is TGTGCCAGCAGTGAATTAAGCTACTACGAGCAGTACTTC. It codes for CASSELSYYEQYF.

The genes are TRBV28 and TRBJ2-2; 10 bases match TRBD1. The CDR3 is 16 residues long. Trimming at V came to 5 bases and at J to 5 bases, leaving 8 bases not matched to a gene. Germline CDR1 MDHEN, CDR2 SYDVKM. The CDR3 is CASSGRDRGPTGELFF. Written as DNA, the CDR3 is TGTGCCAGCAGTGGGAGGGACAGGGGCCCTACCGGGGAGCTGTTTTTT.

V usage is TRBV2 and J usage is TRBJ2-1; perhaps TRBD1 as D (6 bases). Deletions cut 3 bases from V and 9 bases from J, with 12 bases between. The V gene's germline CDR1 is SNHLY and CDR2 FYNNEI. This CDR3 comprises 13 residues. The CDR3, as DNA: TGTGCCAGCAGTGACAGGGGCCGGGGTGAGCAGTTCTTC. The encoded protein is CASSDRGRGEQFF.

The chain combines TRBV7-9 with TRBJ2-1, with 9 bases lining up with TRBD1. The CDR3 is 17 residues long. Losses at the gene ends were 2 bases for V and 0 bases for J; bases not matched to a gene: 5. Germline CDR1 reads SEHNR; CDR2 reads FQNEAQ (reference sequence). CDR3 nucleotide sequence: TGTGCCAGCAGCTTAAACCCGGGACAGGGCTCCTACAATGAGCAGTTCTTC. Translated, it gives CASSLNPGQGSYNEQFF.

The chain is built from TRBV27 and TRBJ1-2; 9 nucleotides match TRBD1. Germline-derived CDR1 and CDR2 are MNHEY and SMNVEV (reference sequence). The trim removed 7 bases at V and 8 bases at J, leaving 17 bases unmatched. This CDR3 has 16 residues. The CDR3 here is CASTYNSGTGNSGYTF. DNA of the CDR3: TGTGCCAGCACCTACAATTCCGGGACAGGGAATAGCGGCTACACCTTC.

This sequence joins TRBV11-2 and TRBJ2-1; 11 bases map to TRBD2. The CDR3 loop spans 17 amino acids. Germline CDR1 SGHAT, CDR2 FQNNGV. Trimming at V came to 6 bases and at J to 4 bases, leaving 11 bases not matched to a gene. CDR3 sequence reads: CASRSPHTSGGYNEQFF. CDR3 nucleotides: TGTGCCAGCAGATCCCCCCATACTAGCGGGGGATACAATGAGCAGTTCTTC. The full variable domain, completed using reference TRBV11-2 and TRBJ2-1, is EAGVAQSPRYKIIEKRQSVAFWCNPISGHATLYWYQQILGQGPKLLIQFQNNGVVDDSQLPKDRFSAERLKGVDSTLKIQPAKLEDSAVYLCASRSPHTSGGYNEQFFGPGTRLTVL.